A selection of T cell receptor beta chains follows, all from one sample in a study of shared clonotypes between healthy human individuals. Clones were read by immunoSEQ multiplex PCR, and TCRdb kept only the in-frame ones, dropping some. The table includes about 510,000 clones, 75% to 80% detected once. Sequencing input: PBMCs. These receptors were collected from a woman in her thirties or forties in good health. Some clones in this sample may be carry-over from other donors' samples. CDR3s include the opening cysteine and the closing phenylalanine or tryptophan. D genes are given only for firm matches. Rows give clone size only sometimes, using once, few, many, or a class for an expanded clone.

clone_size | d_call | cdr3_length | j_call | v_call | cdr3_aa | cdr3_nt
. | . | 15 | TRBJ1-2 | TRBV5-4 | CASSLDAGAGDGYTF | TGTGCCAGCAGCTTGGATGCGGGGGCCGGGGATGGCTACACCTTC
. | . | 16 | TRBJ2-1 | TRBV13 | CASSSYTQMTYNEQFF | TGTGCCAGCAGCTCCTATACTCAAATGACCTACAATGAGCAGTTCTTC
once | TRBD1 | 14 | TRBJ2-7 | TRBV11-2 | CASSLDGQGYEQYF | TGTGCCAGCAGCTTAGATGGACAGGGCTACGAGCAGTACTTC
. | TRBD1 | 12 | TRBJ2-1 | TRBV5-1 | CASSFRDRGKFF | TGCGCCAGCAGCTTCCGGGACAGGGGCAAATTCTTC
. | TRBD2 | 15 | TRBJ2-7 | TRBV7-9 | CASSPLAGGPYEQYF | TGTGCCAGCAGCCCACTAGCGGGAGGTCCCTACGAGCAGTACTTC
. | TRBD2 | 15 | TRBJ2-7 | TRBV28 | CASRNRVSGPYEQYF | TGTGCCAGCAGAAACCGGGTTAGCGGGCCCTACGAGCAGTACTTC
few | . | 15 | TRBJ1-4 | TRBV19 | CASSLGGATNEKLFF | TGTGCCAGTAGTCTCGGAGGTGCAACTAATGAAAAACTGTTTTTT
once | . | 16 | TRBJ1-5 | TRBV18 | CASSPPKRVSNQPQHF | TGTGCCAGCTCACCACCAAAACGGGTTAGCAATCAGCCCCAGCATTTT
. | . | 12 | TRBJ2-7 | TRBV10-3 | CAITDYPYEQYF | TGTGCCATCACGGACTACCCCTACGAGCAGTACTTC
. | TRBD1 | 14 | TRBJ1-1 | TRBV5-1 | CASSLTGGNTEAFF | TGCGCCAGCAGCTTGACAGGGGGGAACACTGAAGCTTTCTTT
. | . | 15 | TRBJ2-3 | TRBV6-6 | CASSSDGTSTDTQYF | TGTGCCAGCAGTTCGGACGGAACTAGCACAGATACGCAGTATTTT
. | TRBD2 | 17 | TRBJ2-2 | TRBV2 | CASRGGGSGRGTGELFF | TGTGCCAGCAGGGGAGGGGGTAGCGGGAGAGGCACCGGGGAGCTGTTTTTT
. | TRBD2 | 14 | TRBJ2-5 | TRBV28 | CASSRSGRPETQYF | TGTGCCAGCAGTCGTAGCGGGAGGCCGGAGACCCAGTACTTC
. | . | 17 | TRBJ1-3 | TRBV4-2 | CASSQTGTSSSGNTIYF | TGTGCCAGCAGCCAAACCGGGACATCTAGCTCTGGAAACACCATATATTTT
. | . | 13 | TRBJ2-7 | TRBV5-1 | CASSSTGPVGAYF | TGCGCCAGCAGCTCAACGGGGCCCGTGGGGGCTTACTTC
. | . | 12 | TRBJ1-4 | TRBV7-8 | CASRQDSEKLFF | TGTGCCAGCAGGCAGGACAGCGAAAAACTGTTTTTT
. | . | 11 | TRBJ2-1 | TRBV7-9 | CASSPLDEQFF | TGTGCCAGCAGCCCACTGGACGAGCAGTTCTTC
. | TRBD1 | 15 | TRBJ2-3 | TRBV19 | CASSTGTGVTDTQYF | TGTGCCAGTAGTACCGGGACAGGGGTAACAGATACGCAGTATTTT
. | . | 18 | TRBJ2-1 | TRBV25-1 | CASSDPLPTRGHYNEQFF | TGTGCCAGCAGTGACCCCCTCCCAACTAGGGGCCACTACAATGAGCAGTTCTTC
few | TRBD1 | 14 | TRBJ2-7 | TRBV28 | CASSRTGIYYEQYF | TGTGCCAGCAGCCGGACAGGTATCTACTACGAGCAGTACTTC
. | . | 16 | TRBJ1-1 | TRBV5-1 | CASSSTGSPADTEAFF | TGCGCCAGCAGCAGCACAGGATCCCCGGCGGACACTGAAGCTTTCTTT
. | . | 14 | TRBJ1-1 | TRBV6-6 | CASSPVGENTEAFF | TGTGCCAGCAGCCCCGTCGGGGAGAACACTGAAGCTTTCTTT
. | . | 15 | TRBJ2-5 | TRBV4-1 | CASSRRHAPQETQYF | TGCGCCAGCAGCCGAAGACATGCCCCTCAAGAGACCCAGTACTTC
few | . | 14 | TRBJ2-3 | TRBV7-9 | CASSLAGVTDTQYF | TGTGCCAGCAGCTTAGCGGGCGTCACAGATACGCAGTATTTT
. | . | 13 | TRBJ1-6 | TRBV6-6 | CASSQQGWAPLHF | TGTGCCAGCAGCCAACAGGGCTGGGCACCCCTCCACTTT
. | TRBD1 | 16 | TRBJ1-1 | TRBV6-6 | CASSGRTGGAGTEAFF | TGTGCCAGCAGTGGCCGGACAGGGGGCGCGGGAACTGAAGCTTTCTTT
. | TRBD1 | 16 | TRBJ1-2 | TRBV27 | CASSSKTGTGPYGYTF | TGTGCCAGCAGTTCCAAGACCGGGACAGGGCCCTATGGCTACACCTTC
. | TRBD2 | 14 | TRBJ2-7 | TRBV7-9 | CASSHSGSSYEQYF | TGTGCCAGCAGCCATAGCGGGAGCTCCTACGAGCAGTACTTC